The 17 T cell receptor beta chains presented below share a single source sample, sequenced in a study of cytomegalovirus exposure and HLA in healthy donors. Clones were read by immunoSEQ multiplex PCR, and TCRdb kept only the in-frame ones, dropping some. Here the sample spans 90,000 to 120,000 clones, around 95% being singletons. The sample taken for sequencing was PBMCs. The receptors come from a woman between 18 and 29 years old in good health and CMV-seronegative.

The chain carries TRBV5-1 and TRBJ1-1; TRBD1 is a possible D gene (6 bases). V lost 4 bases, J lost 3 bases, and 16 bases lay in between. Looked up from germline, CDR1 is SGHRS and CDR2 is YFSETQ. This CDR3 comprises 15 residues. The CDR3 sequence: CASSPGGGLDTEAFF. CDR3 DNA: TGCGCCAGCAGCCCGGGCGGGGGGCTGGACACTGAAGCTTTCTTT.

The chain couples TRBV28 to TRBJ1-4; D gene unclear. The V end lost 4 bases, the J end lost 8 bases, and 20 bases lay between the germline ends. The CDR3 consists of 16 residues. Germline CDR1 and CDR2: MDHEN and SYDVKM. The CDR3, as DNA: TGTGCCAGCAGTTGGGCGACGTCTGGCGTGTCGGAAAAACTGTTTTTT. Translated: CASSWATSGVSEKLFF.

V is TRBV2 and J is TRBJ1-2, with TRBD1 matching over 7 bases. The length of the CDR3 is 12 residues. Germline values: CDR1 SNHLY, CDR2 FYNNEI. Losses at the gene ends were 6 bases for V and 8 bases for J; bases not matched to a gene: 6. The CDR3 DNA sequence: TGTGCCAGCAGCTACGACAGGGAAGGCTACACCTTC. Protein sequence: CASSYDREGYTF. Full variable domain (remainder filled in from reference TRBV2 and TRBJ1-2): EPEVTQTPSHQVTQMGQEVILRCVPISNHLYFYWYRQILGQKVEFLVSFYNNEISEKSEIFDDQFSVERPDGSNFTLKIRSTKLEDSAMYFCASSYDREGYTFGSGTRLTVV.

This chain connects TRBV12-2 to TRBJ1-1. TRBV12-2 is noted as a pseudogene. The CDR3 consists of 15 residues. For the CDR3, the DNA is TGTGCAAGTCGCCCCCGAGAGGGTTCGAACACTGAAGCTTTCTTT. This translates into CASRPREGSNTEAFF.

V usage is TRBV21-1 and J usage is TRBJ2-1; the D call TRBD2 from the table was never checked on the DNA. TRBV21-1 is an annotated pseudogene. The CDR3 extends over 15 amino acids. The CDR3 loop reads CASTFLAVGGNEQFF. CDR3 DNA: TGTGCCAGCACCTTTTTAGCGGTTGGGGGTAATGAGCAGTTCTTC.

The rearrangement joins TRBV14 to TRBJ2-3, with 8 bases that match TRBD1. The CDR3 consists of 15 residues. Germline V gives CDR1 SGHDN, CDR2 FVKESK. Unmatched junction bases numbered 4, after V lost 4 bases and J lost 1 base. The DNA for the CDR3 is TGTGCCAGCAGCCGCCGGGACAGGCGCACAGATACGCAGTATTTT. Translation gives CASSRRDRRTDTQYF.

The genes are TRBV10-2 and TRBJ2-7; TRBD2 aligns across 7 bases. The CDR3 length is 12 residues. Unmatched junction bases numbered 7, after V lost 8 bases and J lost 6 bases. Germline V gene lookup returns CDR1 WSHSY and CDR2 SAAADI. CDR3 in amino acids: CASEGGTVEQYF. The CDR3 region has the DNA TGCGCCAGCGAGGGAGGGACGGTCGAGCAGTACTTC.

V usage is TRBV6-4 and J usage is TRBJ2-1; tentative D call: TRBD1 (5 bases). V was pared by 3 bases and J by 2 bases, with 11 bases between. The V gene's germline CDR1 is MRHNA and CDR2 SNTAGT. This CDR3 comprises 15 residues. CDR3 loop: CASSETQGTYNEQFF. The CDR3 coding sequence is TGTGCCAGCAGTGAAACCCAGGGAACCTACAATGAGCAGTTCTTC.

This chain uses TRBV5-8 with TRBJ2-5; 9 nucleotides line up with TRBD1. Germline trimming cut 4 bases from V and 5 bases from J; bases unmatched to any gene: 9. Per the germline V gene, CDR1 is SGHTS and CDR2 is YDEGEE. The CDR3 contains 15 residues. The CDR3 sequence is CASSQGQGYGETQYF. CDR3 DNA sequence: TGTGCCAGCAGCCAGGGACAGGGCTACGGGGAGACCCAGTACTTC.

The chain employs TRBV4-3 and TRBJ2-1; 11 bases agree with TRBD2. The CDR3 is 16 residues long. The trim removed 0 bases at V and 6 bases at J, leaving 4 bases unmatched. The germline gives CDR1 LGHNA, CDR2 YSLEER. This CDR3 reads CASSQDLLAGGNEQFF. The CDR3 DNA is TGCGCCAGCAGCCAAGATCTTCTAGCGGGGGGCAATGAGCAGTTCTTC.

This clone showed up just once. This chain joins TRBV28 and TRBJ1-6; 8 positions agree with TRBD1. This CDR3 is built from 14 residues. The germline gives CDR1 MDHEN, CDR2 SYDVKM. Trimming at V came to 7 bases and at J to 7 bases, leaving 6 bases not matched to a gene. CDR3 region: CASTPGQVNSPLHF. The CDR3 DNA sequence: TGTGCCAGCACTCCGGGACAGGTGAATTCACCCCTCCACTTT.

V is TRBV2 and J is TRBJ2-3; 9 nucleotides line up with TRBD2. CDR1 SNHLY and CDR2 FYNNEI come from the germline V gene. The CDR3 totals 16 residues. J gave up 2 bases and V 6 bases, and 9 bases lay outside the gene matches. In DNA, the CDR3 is TGTGCCAGCAGAGATCTAAGCGGGGGGACCACAGATACGCAGTATTTT. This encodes CASRDLSGGTTDTQYF.

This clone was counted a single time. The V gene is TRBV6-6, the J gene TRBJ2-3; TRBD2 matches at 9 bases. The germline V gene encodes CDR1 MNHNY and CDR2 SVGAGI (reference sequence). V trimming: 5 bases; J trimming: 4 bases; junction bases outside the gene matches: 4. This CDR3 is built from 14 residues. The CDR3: CASSDRGGADTQYF. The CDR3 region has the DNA TGTGCCAGCAGTGACCGCGGGGGGGCAGATACGCAGTATTTT.

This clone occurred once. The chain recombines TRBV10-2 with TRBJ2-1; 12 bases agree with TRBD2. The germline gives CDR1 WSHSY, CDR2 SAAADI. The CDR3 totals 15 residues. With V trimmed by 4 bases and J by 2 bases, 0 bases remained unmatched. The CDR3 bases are TGCGCCAGCAGTGGGACTAGCGGGGCCTACAATGAGCAGTTCTTC. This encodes CASSGTSGAYNEQFF.

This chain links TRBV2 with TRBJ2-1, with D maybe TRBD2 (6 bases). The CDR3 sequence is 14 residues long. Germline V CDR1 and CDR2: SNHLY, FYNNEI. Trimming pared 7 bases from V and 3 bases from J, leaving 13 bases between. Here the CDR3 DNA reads TGTGCCAGCACGTCCGGGACTTACTACAATGAGCAGTTCTTC. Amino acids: CASTSGTYYNEQFF.

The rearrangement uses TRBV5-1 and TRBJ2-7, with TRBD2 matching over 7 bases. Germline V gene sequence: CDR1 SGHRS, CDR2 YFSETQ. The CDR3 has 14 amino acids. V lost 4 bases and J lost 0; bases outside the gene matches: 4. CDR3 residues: CASSGGDGSYEQYF. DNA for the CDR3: TGCGCCAGCAGCGGGGGGGACGGCTCCTACGAGCAGTACTTC.

The CDR3, as DNA: TGTGCCAGCAGCCCCCGCCGTGGCGGCAGGGGCACAGATACGCAGTATTTT. Its translation is CASSPRRGGRGTDTQYF. V and J are TRBV11-2 and TRBJ2-3; TRBD1 might be the D (5 bases). This CDR3 has 17 residues. CDR1 and CDR2 from the germline V gene are SGHAT and FQNNGV. Between the trimmed V and J ends, which lost 5 bases and 1 base, there was a span of 19 bases.